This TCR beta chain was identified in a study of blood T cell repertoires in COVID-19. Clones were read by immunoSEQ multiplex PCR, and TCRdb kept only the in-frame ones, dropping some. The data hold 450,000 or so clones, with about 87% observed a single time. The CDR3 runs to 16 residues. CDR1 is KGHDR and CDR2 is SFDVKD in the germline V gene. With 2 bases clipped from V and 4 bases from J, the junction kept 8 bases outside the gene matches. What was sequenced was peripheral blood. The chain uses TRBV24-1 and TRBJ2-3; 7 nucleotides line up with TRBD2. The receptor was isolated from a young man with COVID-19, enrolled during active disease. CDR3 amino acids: CATSDSAGVGADTQYF. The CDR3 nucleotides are TGTGCCACCAGTGATTCGGCGGGAGTTGGTGCAGATACGCAGTATTTT.